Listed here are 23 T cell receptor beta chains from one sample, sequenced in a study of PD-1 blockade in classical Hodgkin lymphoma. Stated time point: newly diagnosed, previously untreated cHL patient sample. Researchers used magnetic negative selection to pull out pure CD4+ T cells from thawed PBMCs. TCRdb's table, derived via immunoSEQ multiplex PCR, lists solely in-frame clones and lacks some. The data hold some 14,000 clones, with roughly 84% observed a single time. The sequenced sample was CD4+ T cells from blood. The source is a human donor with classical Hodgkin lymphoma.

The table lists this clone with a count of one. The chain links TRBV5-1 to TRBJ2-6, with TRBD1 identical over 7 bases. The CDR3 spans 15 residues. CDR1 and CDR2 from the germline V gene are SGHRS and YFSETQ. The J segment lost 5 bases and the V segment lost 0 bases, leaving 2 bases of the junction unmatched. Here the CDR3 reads CASSLGTGRANVLTF. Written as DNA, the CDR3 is TGCGCCAGCAGCTTGGGGACAGGCCGGGCCAACGTCCTGACTTTC.

CDR3 in DNA: TGTGCCAGCAGCTCCAGGGTAGGGGAAAAACTGTTTTTT. Protein product: CASSSRVGEKLFF. The chain has TRBV7-2 and TRBJ1-4, with a tentative D call TRBD1 (5 bases). The CDR3 totals 13 residues. Trimming pared 4 bases from V and 8 bases from J, leaving 11 bases between. Looked up from germline, CDR1 is SGHTA and CDR2 is FQGNSA.

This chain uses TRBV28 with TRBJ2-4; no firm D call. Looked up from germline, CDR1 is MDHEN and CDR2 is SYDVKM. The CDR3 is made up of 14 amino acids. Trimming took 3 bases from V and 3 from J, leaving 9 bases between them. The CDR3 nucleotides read TGTGCCAGCAGTTTGATGGAACTCAAAAACATTCAGTACTTC. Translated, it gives CASSLMELKNIQYF.

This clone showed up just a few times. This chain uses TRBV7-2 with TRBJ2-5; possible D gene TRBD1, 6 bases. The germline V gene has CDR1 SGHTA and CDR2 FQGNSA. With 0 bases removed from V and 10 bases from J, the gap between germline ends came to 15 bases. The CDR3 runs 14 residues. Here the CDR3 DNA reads TGTGCCAGCAGCTTAGCGGGCAGGGGCGAAGTCCAGTACTTC. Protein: CASSLAGRGEVQYF. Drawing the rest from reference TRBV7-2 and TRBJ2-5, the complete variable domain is GAGVSQSPSNKVTEKGKDVELRCDPISGHTALYWYRQSLGQGLEFLIYFQGNSAPDKSGLPSDRFSAERTGGSVSTLTIQRTQQEDSAVYLCASSLAGRGEVQYFGPGTRLLVL.

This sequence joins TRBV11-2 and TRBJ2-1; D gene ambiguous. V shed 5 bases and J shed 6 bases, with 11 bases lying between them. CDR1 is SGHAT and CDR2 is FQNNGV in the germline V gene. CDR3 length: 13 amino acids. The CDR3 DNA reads TGTGCCAGCAGCCGAGCGAGGAGCAATGAGCAGTTCTTC. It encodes CASSRARSNEQFF.

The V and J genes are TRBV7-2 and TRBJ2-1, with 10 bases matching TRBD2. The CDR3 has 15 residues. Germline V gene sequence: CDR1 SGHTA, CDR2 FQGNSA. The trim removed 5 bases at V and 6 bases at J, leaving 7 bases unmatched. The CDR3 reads CASSTASGSVNEQFF. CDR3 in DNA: TGTGCCAGCAGCACTGCTAGCGGGAGTGTCAATGAGCAGTTCTTC. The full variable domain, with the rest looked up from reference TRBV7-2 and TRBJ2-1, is GAGVSQSPSNKVTEKGKDVELRCDPISGHTALYWYRQSLGQGLEFLIYFQGNSAPDKSGLPSDRFSAERTGGSVSTLTIQRTQQEDSAVYLCASSTASGSVNEQFFGPGTRLTVL.

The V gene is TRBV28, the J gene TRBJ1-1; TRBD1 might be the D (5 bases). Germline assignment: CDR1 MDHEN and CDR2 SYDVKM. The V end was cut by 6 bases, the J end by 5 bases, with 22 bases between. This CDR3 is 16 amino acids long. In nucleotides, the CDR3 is TGTGCCAGCAGACCGGGACCCTGGGAAGGCGGGACTGAAGCTTTCTTT. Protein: CASRPGPWEGGTEAFF.

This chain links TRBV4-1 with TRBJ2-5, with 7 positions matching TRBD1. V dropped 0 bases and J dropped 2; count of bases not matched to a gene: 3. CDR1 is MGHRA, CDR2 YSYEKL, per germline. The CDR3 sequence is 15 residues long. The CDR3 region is CASSQERRGQETQYF. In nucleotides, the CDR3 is TGCGCCAGCAGCCAAGAACGCAGGGGGCAAGAGACCCAGTACTTC.

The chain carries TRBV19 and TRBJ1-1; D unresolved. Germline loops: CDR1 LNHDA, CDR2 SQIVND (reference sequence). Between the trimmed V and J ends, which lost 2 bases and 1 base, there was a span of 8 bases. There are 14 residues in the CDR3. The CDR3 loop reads CASSILSGNTEAFF. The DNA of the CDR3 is TGTGCCAGTAGTATACTATCAGGGAACACTGAAGCTTTCTTT.

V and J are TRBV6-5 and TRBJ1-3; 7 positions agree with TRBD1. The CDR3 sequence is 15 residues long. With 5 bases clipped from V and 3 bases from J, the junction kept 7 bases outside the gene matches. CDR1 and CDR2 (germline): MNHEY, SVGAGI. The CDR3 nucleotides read TGTGCCAGCAGTCGGGACAGCAGGGGTGGAAACACCATATATTTT. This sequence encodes CASSRDSRGGNTIYF.

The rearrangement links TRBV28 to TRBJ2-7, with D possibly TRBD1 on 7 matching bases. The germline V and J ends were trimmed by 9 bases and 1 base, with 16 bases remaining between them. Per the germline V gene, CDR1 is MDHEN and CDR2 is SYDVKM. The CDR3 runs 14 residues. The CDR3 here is CASTPGGRSYEQYF. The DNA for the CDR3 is TGTGCCAGTACCCCAGGGGGGCGGTCCTACGAGCAGTACTTC.

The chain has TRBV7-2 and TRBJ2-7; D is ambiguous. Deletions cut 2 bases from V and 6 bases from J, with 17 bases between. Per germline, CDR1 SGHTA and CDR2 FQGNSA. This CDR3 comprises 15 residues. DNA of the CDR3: TGTGCCAGCAGCTTATCTGGGTGGCCCTCTGGCGAGCAGTACTTC. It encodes CASSLSGWPSGEQYF.

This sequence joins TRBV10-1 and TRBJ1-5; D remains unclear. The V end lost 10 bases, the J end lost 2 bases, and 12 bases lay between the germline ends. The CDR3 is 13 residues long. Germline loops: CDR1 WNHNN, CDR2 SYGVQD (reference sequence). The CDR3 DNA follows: TGCGCCACCTCGACTTCAGGCAATCAGCCCCAGCATTTT. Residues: CATSTSGNQPQHF.

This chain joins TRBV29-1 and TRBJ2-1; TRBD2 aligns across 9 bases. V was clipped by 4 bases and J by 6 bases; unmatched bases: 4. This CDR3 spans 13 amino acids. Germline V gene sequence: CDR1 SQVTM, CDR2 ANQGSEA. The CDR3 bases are TGCAGCGTTGTAGCGGGAGCGGTCAATGAGCAGTTCTTC. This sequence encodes CSVVAGAVNEQFF.

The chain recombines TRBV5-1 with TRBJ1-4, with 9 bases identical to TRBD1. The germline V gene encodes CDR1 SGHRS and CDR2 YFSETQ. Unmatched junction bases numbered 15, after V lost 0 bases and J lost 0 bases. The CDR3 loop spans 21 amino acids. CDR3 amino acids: CASSLVDRDRAVLATNEKLFF. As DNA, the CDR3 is TGCGCCAGCAGCTTGGTTGACCGGGACAGGGCGGTACTTGCAACTAATGAAAAACTGTTTTTT. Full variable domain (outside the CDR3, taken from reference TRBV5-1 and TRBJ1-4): KAGVTQTPRYLIKTRGQQVTLSCSPISGHRSVSWYQQTPGQGLQFLFEYFSETQRNKGNFPGRFSGRQFSNSRSEMNVSTLELGDSALYLCASSLVDRDRAVLATNEKLFFGSGTQLSVL.

CDR3 sequence: CASSLAGGIEQFF. The CDR3 bases are TGTGCCAGCAGTTTAGCGGGAGGGATTGAGCAGTTCTTC. V and J are TRBV28 and TRBJ2-1; 9 positions agree with TRBD2. In germline, CDR1 is MDHEN, CDR2 SYDVKM. The CDR3 loop spans 13 amino acids. V was pared by 2 bases and J by 9 bases, with 2 bases of the junction left unmatched.

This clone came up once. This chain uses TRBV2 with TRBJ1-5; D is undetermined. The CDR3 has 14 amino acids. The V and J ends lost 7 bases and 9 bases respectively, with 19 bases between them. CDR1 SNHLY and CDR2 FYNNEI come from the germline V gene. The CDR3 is CASTPVGSGRPQHF. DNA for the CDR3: TGTGCCAGCACCCCAGTGGGCTCCGGGAGGCCCCAGCATTTT.

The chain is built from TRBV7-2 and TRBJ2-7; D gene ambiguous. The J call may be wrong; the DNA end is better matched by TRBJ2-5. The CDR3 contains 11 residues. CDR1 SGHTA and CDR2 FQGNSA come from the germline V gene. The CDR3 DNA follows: TGTGCCAGCAGCCCCCAAGAGACCCAGTACTTC. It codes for CASSPQETQYF.

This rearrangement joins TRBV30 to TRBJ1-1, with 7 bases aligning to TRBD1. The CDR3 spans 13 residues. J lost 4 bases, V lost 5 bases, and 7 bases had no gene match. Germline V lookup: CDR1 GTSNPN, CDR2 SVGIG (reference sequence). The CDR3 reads CAWGEGTVTEAFF. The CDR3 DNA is TGTGCCTGGGGCGAAGGGACAGTCACTGAAGCTTTCTTT.

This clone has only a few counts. DNA of the CDR3: TGTGCCAGCAGCTTAGCGGGAGGGCGCGAGACCCAGTACTTC. The encoded protein is CASSLAGGRETQYF. The genes are TRBV7-2 and TRBJ2-5; TRBD2 aligns across 7 bases. CDR1 is SGHTA and CDR2 is FQGNSA in the germline V gene. This CDR3 contains 14 residues. With 0 bases clipped from V and 5 bases from J, the junction kept 3 bases outside the gene matches. Drawing the rest from reference TRBV7-2 and TRBJ2-5, the complete variable domain is GAGVSQSPSNKVTEKGKDVELRCDPISGHTALYWYRQSLGQGLEFLIYFQGNSAPDKSGLPSDRFSAERTGGSVSTLTIQRTQQEDSAVYLCASSLAGGRETQYFGPGTRLLVL.

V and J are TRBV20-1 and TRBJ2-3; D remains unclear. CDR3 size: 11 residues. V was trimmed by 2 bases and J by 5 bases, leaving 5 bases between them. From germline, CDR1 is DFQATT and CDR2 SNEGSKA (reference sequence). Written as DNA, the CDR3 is TGCAGTGCTAGAATCGTAGATACGCAGTATTTT. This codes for CSARIVDTQYF.

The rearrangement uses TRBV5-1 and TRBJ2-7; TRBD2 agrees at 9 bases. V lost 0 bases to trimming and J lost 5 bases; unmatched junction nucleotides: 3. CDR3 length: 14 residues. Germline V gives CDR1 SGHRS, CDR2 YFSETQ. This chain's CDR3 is CASSLGLADHEQYF. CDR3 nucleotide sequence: TGCGCCAGCAGCTTGGGACTAGCGGACCACGAGCAGTACTTC. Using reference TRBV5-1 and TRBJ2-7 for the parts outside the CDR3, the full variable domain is KAGVTQTPRYLIKTRGQQVTLSCSPISGHRSVSWYQQTPGQGLQFLFEYFSETQRNKGNFPGRFSGRQFSNSRSEMNVSTLELGDSALYLCASSLGLADHEQYFGPGTRLTVT.

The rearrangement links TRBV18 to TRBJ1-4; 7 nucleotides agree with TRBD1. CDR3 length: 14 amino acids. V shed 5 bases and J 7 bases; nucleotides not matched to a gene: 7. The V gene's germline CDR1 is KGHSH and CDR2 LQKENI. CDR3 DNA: TGTGCCAGCTCATCGGGGACAGAACTTGAAAAACTGTTTTTT. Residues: CASSSGTELEKLFF. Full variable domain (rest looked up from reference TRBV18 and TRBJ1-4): NAGVMQNPRHLVRRRGQEARLRCSPMKGHSHVYWYRQLPEEGLKFMVYLQKENIIDESGMPKERFSAEFPKEGPSILRIQQVVRGDSAAYFCASSSGTELEKLFFGSGTQLSVL.